These T cell receptor beta chains were read from a single sample in a study of tumor-infiltrating lymphocytes in primary liver carcinoma. A single record per CDR3 protein comes from TCRdb applying MiXCR to the multiplex PCR reads. Among roughly 57,000 distinct CDR3 sequences listed, 60% to 85% were seen once. Source material: liver tumor tissue from sampling region 2. Receptors were obtained from a man aged 35 to 55 with primary liver carcinoma and hepatitis B virus infection. Each CDR3 is given with its conserved first and last residue. The D gene is left open where the match is weak. Part of the rows lack a size; the others show once, few, many or a class for expanded clones.

d_gene	v_gene	abundance	j_gene	CDR3aa	CDR3nt
.	TRBV6-1	.	TRBJ2-3	CVSSSPWTPVPLWVRTDTQYF	TGTGTCAGCAGTTCCCCCTGGACTCCAGTACCCCTATGGGTCCGCACAGATACGCAGTATTTT
.	TRBV5-1	many	TRBJ2-3	CASSPDSFLSTDTQYF	TGCGCCAGCAGCCCCGACAGTTTCCTTAGCACAGATACGCAGTATTTT
TRBD1	TRBV5-4	.	TRBJ2-3	CASSLWDRGTDTQYF	TGTGCCAGCAGCTTATGGGACAGGGGGACAGATACGCAGTATTTC
TRBD2	TRBV4-1	.	TRBJ2-7	CASTPWTSGAYEQYF	TGCGCCAGCACGCCATGGACTAGCGGGGCCTACGAGCAGTACTTC
TRBD2	TRBV4-2	few	TRBJ2-7	CASKQVSLAGGLLRSSYEQYF	TGTGCCAGCAAGCAAGTCTCCCTAGCGGGAGGGCTATTACGAAGCTCCTACGAGCAGTACTTC
.	TRBV11-2	.	TRBJ2-2	CVCSFAGSNTGELFF	TGTGTCTGTAGCTTTGCGGGATCGAACACCGGGGAGCTGTTTTTT
.	TRBV4-3	.	TRBJ1-6	CASSQDRLANSPLHF	TGCGCCAGCAGCCAAGACAGACTGGCCAACTCACCCCTCCACTTT
TRBD2	TRBV11-2	once	TRBJ2-1	CAISLDPGLARYEHFF	TGTGCCATCAGCTTAGACCCCGGACTAGCGAGATACGAGCACTTCTTC
.	TRBV6-5	.	TRBJ2-1	CAVGRGTSEFF	.
.	TRBV28	once	TRBJ1-1	CASTRGHGNTEAFF	TGTGCCAGCACCAGGGGCCATGGGAACACTGAAGCTTTCTTT
.	TRBV11-3	.	TRBJ1-5	CASSKRTRQENSNQAQHF	TGTGCCAGCAGCAAAAGAACTCGACAGGAGAATAGCAATCAGGCCCAACATTTT
TRBD2	TRBV10-3	.	TRBJ2-7	CATTKRSGLAGGSSYEQYF	TGTGCCACCACCAAACGATCGGGACTGGCGGGAGGGTCCTCCTACGAGCAGTACTTC
.	TRBV11-1	.	TRBJ2-7	CVSRRGLSYEQYF	TGTGTGAGCAGGAGGGGATTGTCCTACGAGCAGTACTTC
TRBD2	TRBV29-1	few	TRBJ2-1	CSVDGTSGRAWEQFF	TGCAGCGTTGACGGGACTAGCGGGAGGGCATGGGAGCAGTTCTTC
TRBD2	TRBV11-2	few	TRBJ2-7	CACSIAGEYYEQYF	TGTGCCTGCAGCATAGCGGGAGAGTACTACGAGCAGTACTTC
.	TRBV11-2	.	TRBJ2-5	CACSQTPGWGKETQYF	TGTGCCTGTAGCCAAACTCCTGGCTGGGGGAAAGAGACCCAGTATTTC
.	TRBV9	.	TRBJ2-7	CANSVVPGETYEQYF	TGTGCCAACAGCGTAGTCCCAGGGGAGACCTACGAGCAGTACTTC
TRBD1	TRBV5-5	.	TRBJ2-5	CASSLRGLETQYF	TGTGCCAGCAGCTTAAGGGGGCTAGAGACGCAGTACTTC
.	TRBV6-2/TRBV6-3	.	TRBJ2-7	CASRTNRDHTYEQHF	TGTGCCAGCAGGACGAACCGGGACCATACTTACGAGCAGCACTTC
TRBD2	TRBV12-3/TRBV12-4	once	TRBJ2-2	CGSSPGTSGRATGTGELFF	TGTGGCAGTAGTCCCGGGACTAGCGGGAGGGCCACGGGCACCGGGGAGCTGTTTTTT
.	TRBV4-3	.	TRBJ2-7	CAGSQDLKGAYEQYF	TGCGCCGGCAGCCAAGATCTGAAGGGAGCCTACGAGCAGTACTTC
.	TRBV11-2	once	TRBJ2-7	CASSPGQLAYEKYF	TGTGCCAGCAGCCCCGGACAGCTAGCCTATGAAAAGTACTTC
TRBD2	TRBV11-3	many	TRBJ2-1	CASSLGIAGGRSERFF	TGTGCCAGCAGCTTAGGTATAGCGGGAGGGCGAAGTGAGCGGTTCTTC
.	TRBV12-3/TRBV12-4	.	TRBJ1-2	CASSRTGDYGCTF	TGTGCCAGCAGCCGGACGGGGGACTATGGCTGCACCTTC